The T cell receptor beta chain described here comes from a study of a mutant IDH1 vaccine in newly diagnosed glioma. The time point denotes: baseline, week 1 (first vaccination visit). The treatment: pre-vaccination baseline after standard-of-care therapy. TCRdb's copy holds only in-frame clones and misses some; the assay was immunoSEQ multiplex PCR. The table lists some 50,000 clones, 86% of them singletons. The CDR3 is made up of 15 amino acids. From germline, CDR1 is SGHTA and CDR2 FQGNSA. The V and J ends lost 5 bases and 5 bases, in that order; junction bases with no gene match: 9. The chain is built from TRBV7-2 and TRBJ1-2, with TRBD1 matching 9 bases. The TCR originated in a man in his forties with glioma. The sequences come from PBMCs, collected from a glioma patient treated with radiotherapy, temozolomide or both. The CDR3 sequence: CASSRTGGNRYGYTF. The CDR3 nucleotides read TGTGCCAGCAGCAGAACAGGGGGCAATCGGTATGGCTACACCTTC.